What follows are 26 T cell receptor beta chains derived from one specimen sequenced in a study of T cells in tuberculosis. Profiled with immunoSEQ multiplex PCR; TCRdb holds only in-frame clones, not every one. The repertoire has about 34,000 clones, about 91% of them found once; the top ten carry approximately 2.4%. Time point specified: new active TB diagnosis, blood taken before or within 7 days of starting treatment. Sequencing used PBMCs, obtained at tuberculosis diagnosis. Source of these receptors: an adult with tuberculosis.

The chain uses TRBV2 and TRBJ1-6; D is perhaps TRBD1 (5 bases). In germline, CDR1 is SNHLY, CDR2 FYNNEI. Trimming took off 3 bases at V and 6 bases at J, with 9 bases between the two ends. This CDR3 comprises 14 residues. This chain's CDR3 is CASSEVGGNSPLHF. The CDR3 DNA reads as TGTGCCAGCAGTGAGGTGGGGGGTAATTCACCCCTCCACTTT.

The CDR3 reads CASSLGQLVTGELFF. The CDR3 DNA reads TGTGCCAGTAGTTTAGGACAGTTAGTCACCGGGGAGCTGTTTTTT. V usage is TRBV19 and J usage is TRBJ2-2; a possible D gene is TRBD1 (6 bases). The CDR3 contains 15 residues. The V gene lost 5 bases and the J gene lost 4 bases, with 14 bases spanning the gap. The V gene's germline CDR1 is LNHDA and CDR2 SQIVND (reference sequence).

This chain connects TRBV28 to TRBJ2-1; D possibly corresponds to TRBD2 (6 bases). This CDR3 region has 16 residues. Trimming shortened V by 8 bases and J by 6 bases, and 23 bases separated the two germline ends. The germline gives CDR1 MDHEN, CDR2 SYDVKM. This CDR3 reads CASQSHGGTLSNEQFF. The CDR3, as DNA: TGTGCCAGCCAGTCCCATGGGGGGACCCTAAGCAATGAGCAGTTCTTC.

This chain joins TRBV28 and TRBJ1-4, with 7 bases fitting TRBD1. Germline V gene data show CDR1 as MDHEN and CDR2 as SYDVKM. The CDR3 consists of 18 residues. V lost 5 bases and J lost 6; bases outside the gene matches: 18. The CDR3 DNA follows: TGTGCCAGCAGTCTACCAGTGCCCACAGGGGAAAACGATGAAAAACTGTTTTTT. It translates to CASSLPVPTGENDEKLFF.

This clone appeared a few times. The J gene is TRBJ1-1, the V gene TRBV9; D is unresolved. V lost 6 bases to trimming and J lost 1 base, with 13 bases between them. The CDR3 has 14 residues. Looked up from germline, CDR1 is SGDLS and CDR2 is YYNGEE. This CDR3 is CASNPLIGNTEAFF. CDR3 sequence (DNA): TGTGCCAGCAACCCTCTGATCGGGAACACTGAAGCTTTCTTT.

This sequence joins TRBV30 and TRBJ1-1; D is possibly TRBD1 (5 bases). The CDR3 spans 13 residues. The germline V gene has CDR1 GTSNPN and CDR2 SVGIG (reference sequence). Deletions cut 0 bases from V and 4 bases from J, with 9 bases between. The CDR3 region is CAWSVGDTTEAFF. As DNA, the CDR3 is TGTGCCTGGAGTGTAGGGGATACCACTGAAGCTTTCTTT.

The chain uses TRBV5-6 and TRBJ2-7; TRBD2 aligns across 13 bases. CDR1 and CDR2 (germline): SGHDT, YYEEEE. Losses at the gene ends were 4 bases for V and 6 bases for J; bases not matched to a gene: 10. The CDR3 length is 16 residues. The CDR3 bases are TGTGCCAGCAGCCCCAGGACTAGCGGGGGAATGGGCGAGCAGTACTTC. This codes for CASSPRTSGGMGEQYF.

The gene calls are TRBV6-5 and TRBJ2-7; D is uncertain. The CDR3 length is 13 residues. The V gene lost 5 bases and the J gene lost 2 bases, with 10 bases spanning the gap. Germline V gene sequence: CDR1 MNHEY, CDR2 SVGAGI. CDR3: CASSPNRAYEQYF. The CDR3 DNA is TGTGCCAGCAGTCCAAACAGAGCCTACGAGCAGTACTTC.

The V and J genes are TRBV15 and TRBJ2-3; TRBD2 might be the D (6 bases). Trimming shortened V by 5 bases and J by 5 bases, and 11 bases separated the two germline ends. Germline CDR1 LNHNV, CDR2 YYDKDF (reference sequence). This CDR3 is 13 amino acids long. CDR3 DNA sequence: TGTGCCACCAGCCGCCGACTAGTAGATACGCAGTATTTT. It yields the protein CATSRRLVDTQYF.

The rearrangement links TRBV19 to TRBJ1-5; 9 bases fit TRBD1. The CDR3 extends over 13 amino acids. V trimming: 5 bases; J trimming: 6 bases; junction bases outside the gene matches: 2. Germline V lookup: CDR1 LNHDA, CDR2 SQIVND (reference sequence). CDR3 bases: TGTGCCAGTAGTGGACAGGGGAGTCAGCCCCAGCATTTT. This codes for CASSGQGSQPQHF.

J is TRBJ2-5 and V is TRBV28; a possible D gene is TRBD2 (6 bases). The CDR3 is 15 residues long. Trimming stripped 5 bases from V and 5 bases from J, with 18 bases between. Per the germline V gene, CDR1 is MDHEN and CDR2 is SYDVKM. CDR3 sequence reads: CASSPPARGRETQYF. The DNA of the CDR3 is TGTGCCAGCAGTCCCCCAGCGCGGGGCAGGGAGACCCAGTACTTC.

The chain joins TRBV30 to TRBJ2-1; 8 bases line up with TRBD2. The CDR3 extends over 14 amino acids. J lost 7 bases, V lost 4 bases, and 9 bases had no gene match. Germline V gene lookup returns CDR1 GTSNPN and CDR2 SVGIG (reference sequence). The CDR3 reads CAWNQGAGVNEQFF. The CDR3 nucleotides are TGTGCCTGGAATCAGGGAGCGGGGGTAAATGAGCAGTTCTTC.

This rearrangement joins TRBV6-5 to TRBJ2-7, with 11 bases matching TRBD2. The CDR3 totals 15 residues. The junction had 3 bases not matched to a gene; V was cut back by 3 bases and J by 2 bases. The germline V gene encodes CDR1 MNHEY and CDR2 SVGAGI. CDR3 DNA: TGTGCCAGCAGTTATTCGACTAGCGGGGCCTACGAGCAGTACTTC. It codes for CASSYSTSGAYEQYF.

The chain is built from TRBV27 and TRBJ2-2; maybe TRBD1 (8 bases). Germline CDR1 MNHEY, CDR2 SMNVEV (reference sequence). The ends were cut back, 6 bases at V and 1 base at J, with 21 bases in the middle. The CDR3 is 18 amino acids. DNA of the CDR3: TGTGCCAGCAGCTGGGGGGGGCTGGACAGGGTGAACACCGGGGAGCTGTTTTTT. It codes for CASSWGGLDRVNTGELFF.

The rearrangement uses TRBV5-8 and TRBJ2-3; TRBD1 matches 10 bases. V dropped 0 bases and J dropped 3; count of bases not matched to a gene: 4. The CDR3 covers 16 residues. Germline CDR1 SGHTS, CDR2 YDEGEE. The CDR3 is CASSLGQGARTDTQYF. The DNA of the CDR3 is TGTGCCAGCAGCTTGGGACAGGGGGCGAGGACAGATACGCAGTATTTT. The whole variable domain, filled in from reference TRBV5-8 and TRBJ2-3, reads EAGVTQSPTHLIKTRGQQATLRCSPISGHTSVYWYQQALGLGLQFLLWYDEGEERNRGNFPPRFSGRQFPNYSSELNVNALELEDSALYLCASSLGQGARTDTQYFGPGTRLTVL.

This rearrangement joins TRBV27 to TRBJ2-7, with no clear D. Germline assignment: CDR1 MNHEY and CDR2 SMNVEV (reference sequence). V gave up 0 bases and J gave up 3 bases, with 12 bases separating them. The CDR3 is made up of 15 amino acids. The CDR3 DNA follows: TGTGCCAGCAGTTTATCTGGTCTCTCGGGCTACGAGCAGTACTTC. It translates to CASSLSGLSGYEQYF.

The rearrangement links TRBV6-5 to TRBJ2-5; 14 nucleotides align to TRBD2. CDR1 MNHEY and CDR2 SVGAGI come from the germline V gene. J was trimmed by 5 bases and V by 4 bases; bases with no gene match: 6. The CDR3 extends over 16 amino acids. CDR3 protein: CASSSGLAGGRETQYF. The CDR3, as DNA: TGTGCCAGCAGTTCAGGACTAGCGGGGGGCAGGGAGACCCAGTACTTC.

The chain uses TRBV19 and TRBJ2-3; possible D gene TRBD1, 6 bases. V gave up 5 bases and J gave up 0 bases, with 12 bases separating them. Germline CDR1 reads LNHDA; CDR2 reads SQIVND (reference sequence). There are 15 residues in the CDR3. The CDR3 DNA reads TGTGCCAGTAGTGCTCGGGACACTAGCACAGATACGCAGTATTTT. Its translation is CASSARDTSTDTQYF.

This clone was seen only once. The CDR3 nucleotides read TGCGCCAGCAGTGCCCCCCCGGAGGAGACCCAGTACTTC. Translated, it gives CASSAPPEETQYF. This chain uses TRBV10-1 with TRBJ2-5, with D unclear. The V and J ends lost 4 bases and 5 bases respectively, with 11 bases between them. Per the germline V gene, CDR1 is WNHNN and CDR2 is SYGVQD (reference sequence). This CDR3 contains 13 residues.

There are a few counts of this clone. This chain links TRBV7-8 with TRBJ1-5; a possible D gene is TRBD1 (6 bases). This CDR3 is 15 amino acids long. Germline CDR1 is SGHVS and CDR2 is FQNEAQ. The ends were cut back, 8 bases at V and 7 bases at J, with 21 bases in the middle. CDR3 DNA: TGTGCCAGCCTAAGCACAGGGATCAGGGAACAGCCCCAGCATTTT. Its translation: CASLSTGIREQPQHF. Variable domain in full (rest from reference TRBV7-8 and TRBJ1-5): GAGVSQSPRYKVAKRGQDVALRCDPISGHVSLFWYQQALGQGPEFLTYFQNEAQLDKSGLPSDRFFAERPEGSVSTLKIQRTQQEDSAVYLCASLSTGIREQPQHFGDGTRLSIL.

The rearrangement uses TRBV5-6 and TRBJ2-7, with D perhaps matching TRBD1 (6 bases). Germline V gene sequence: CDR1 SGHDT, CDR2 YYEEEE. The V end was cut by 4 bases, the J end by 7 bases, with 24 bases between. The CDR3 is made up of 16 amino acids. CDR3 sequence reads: CASSGLDRLGVGEQYF. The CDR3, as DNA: TGTGCCAGCAGCGGGTTGGACAGATTAGGGGTGGGGGAGCAGTACTTC.

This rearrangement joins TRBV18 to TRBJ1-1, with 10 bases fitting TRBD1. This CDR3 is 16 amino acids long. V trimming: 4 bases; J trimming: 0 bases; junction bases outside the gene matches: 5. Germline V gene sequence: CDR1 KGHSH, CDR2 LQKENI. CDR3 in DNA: TGTGCCAGCTCACTAACCGGGACAGGGGTGAACACTGAAGCTTTCTTT. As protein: CASSLTGTGVNTEAFF.

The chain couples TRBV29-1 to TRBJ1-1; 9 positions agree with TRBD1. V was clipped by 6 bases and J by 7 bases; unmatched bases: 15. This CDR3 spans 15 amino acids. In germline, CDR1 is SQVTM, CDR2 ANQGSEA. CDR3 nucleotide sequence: TGCAGCGTCTCAACCGCCGGGACAGGGACAATTGAAGCTTTCTTT. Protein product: CSVSTAGTGTIEAFF.

The CDR3 DNA reads as TGTGCCAGCAGTTCCGGGACAGGGGGCGGGGAGACCCAGTACTTC. Translated: CASSSGTGGGETQYF. J is TRBJ2-5 and V is TRBV6-6, with 12 bases lining up with TRBD1. From germline, CDR1 is MNHNY and CDR2 SVGAGI (reference sequence). This CDR3 contains 15 residues. Losses at the gene ends were 4 bases for V and 5 bases for J; bases not matched to a gene: 5.

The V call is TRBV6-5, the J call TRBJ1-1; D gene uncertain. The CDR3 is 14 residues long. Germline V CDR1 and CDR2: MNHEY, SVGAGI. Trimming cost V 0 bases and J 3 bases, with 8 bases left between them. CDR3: CASSYSRQHTEAFF. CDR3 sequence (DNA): TGTGCCAGCAGTTACTCGAGGCAGCACACTGAAGCTTTCTTT.

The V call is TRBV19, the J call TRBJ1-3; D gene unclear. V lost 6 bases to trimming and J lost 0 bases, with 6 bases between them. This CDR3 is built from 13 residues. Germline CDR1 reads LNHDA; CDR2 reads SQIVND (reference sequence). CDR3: CASRASSGNTIYF. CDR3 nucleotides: TGTGCCAGTAGAGCCTCCTCTGGAAACACCATATATTTT.